This TCR beta chain appears in the sequencing data of a study of T cells in Graves' hyperthyroidism and ophthalmopathy. About this clonotype itself: Its antigen remains unknown.

General observations from the study: A model using 13 V-J features told ophthalmopathy apart from stable hyperthyroidism.

Amplification targeted TCR beta CDR3 regions from RNA transcripts. TCR CDR3 regions were first amplified by RT-PCR with HTBI primers. TCRdb reprocessed the multiplex PCR reads via MiXCR and lists one record per CDR3 protein. The data hold fewer than 500,000 distinct CDR3 sequences, with approximately 13% observed a single time. Hyperthyroidism had been newly diagnosed in patients aged 18 to 65, and its duration was under 2 months. Material for sequencing was blood. The TCR was taken from a man aged 30 to 45 with Graves' hyperthyroidism that later progressed to Graves' ophthalmopathy.

CDR3 nucleotide sequence: TGCAGCGTTGGAGGGGTCGGGGCGAACTATGGCTACACCTTC. It is translated as CSVGGVGANYGYTF. The chain uses TRBV29-1 and TRBJ1-2; TRBD1 is a possible D gene (5 bases). Germline V lookup: CDR1 SQVTM, CDR2 ANQGSEA. Trimming pared 4 bases from V and 2 bases from J, leaving 14 bases between. The CDR3 consists of 14 residues.